This T cell receptor beta chain was recorded in a study of T-cell reconstitution after alpha-beta-depleted transplantation in children. The CDR3 contains 11 residues. Germline V gene data show CDR1 as LNHDA and CDR2 as SQIVND (reference sequence). With 6 bases removed from V and 5 bases from J, the gap between germline ends came to 7 bases. Preparation of the TCRbeta library involved a method that used unique molecular identifiers. TCRdb redid the calling of the PCR reads with MiXCR, one entry per CDR3 protein. Of around 530,000 distinct CDR3 sequences in the sample, approximately 30% were seen once.

This clonotype was sampled from a human donor who donated a stem cell graft to a child with aplastic anemia. Sequenced here: PBMCs from the stem cell graft donor, sampled from the stem cell graft. This chain uses TRBV19 with TRBJ2-5; D ambiguous. CDR3 DNA: TGTGCCAGTAGAGTGGCGGAGACCCAGTACTTC. This codes for CASRVAETQYF.